This T cell receptor beta chain came from a study of T cell responses to AZD1222 COVID-19 vaccine. General observations from the study: White British people made up most donors, females outnumbered males, and clonal diversity was possibly underestimated. Vaccine-associated CD4 TCRs spanned spike, dominant at 160-218 and 743-854.

Notes on this clone: The antigen is not known.

Produced via immunoSEQ multiplex PCR; TCRdb's table is partial and in-frame only. The sample shows fewer than 180,000 clones, less than 95% of them seen only once. The CDR3 runs to 13 residues. Trimming pared 2 bases from V and 8 bases from J, leaving 12 bases between. Germline V CDR1 and CDR2: LNHNV, YYDKDF (reference sequence). The chain uses TRBV15 and TRBJ1-1; the D gene is possibly TRBD1 (6 bases). The clonotype originates from an adult in good health. Sequenced here: peripheral blood, sampled on day 0 of AZD1222 vaccination. This chain's CDR3 is CATSRPQGSEAFF. CDR3 nucleotides: TGTGCCACCAGCAGACCACAGGGTTCCGAAGCTTTCTTT.